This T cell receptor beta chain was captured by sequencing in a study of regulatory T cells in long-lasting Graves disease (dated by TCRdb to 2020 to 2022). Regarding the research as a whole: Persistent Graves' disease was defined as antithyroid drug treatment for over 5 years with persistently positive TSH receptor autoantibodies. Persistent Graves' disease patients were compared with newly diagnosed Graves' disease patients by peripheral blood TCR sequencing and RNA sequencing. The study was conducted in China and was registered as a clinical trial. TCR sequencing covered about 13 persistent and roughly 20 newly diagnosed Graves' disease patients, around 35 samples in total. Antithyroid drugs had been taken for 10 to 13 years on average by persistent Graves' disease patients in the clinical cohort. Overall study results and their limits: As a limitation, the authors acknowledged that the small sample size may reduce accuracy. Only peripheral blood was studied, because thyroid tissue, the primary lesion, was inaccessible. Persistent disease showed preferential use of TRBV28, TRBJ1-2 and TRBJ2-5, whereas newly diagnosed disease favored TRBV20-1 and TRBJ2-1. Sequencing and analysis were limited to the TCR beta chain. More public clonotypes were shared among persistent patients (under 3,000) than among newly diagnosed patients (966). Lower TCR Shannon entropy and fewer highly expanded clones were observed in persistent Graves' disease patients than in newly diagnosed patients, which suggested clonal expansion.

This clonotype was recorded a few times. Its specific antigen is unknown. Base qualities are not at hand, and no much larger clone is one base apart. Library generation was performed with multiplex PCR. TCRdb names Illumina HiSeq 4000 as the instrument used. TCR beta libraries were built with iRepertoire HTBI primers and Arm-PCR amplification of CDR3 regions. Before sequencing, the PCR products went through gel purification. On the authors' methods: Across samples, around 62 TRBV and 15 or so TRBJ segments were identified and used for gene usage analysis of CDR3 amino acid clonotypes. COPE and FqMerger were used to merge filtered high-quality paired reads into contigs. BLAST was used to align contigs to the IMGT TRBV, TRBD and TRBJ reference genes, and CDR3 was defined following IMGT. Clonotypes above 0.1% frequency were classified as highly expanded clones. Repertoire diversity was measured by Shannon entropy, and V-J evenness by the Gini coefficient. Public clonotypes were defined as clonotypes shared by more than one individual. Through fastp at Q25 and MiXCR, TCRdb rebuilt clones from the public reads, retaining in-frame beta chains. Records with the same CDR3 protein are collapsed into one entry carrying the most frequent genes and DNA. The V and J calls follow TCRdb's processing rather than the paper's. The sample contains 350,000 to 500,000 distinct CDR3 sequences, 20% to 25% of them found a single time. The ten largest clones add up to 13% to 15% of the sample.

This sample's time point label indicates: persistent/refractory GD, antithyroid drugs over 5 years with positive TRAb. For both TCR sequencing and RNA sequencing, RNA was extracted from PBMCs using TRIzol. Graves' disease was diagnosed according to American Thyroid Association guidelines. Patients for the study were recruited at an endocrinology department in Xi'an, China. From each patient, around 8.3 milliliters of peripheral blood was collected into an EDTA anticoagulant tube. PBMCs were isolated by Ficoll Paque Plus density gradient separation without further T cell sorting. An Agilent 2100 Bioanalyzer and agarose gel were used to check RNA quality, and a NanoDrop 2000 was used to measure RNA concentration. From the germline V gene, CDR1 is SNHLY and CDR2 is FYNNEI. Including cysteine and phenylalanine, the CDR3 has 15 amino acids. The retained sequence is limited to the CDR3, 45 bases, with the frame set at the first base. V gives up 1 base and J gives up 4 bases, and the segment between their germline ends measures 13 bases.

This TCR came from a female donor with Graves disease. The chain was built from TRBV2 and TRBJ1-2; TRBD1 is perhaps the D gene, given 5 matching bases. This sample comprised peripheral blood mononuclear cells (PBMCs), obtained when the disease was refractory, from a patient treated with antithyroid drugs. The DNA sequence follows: TGTGCCAGCAGTGAAGGGACAACTCTAGGCTATGGCTACACCTTC. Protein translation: CASSEGTTLGYGYTF.